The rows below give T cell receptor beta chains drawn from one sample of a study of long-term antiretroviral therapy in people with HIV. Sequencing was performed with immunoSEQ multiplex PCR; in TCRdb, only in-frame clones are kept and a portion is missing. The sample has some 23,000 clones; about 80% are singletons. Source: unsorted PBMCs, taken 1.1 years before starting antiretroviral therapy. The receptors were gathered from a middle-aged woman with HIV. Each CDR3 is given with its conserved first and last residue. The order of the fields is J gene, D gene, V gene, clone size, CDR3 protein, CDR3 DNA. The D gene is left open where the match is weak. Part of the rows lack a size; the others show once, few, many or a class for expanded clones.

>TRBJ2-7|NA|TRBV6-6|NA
CASNIQGGTYEQYF
TGTGCCAGCAACATACAGGGGGGGACCTACGAGCAGTACTTC
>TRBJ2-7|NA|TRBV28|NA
CASRTGSQYEQYF
TGTGCCAGCAGGACGGGGTCTCAGTACGAGCAGTACTTC
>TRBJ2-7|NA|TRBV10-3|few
CAISESSSGYEQYF
TGTGCCATCAGTGAGTCTAGTTCGGGCTACGAGCAGTACTTC
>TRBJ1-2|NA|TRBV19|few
CASTGLTSGYTF
TGTGCCAGTACGGGCTTGACTAGTGGCTACACCTTC
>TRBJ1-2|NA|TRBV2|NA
CASSEGLNYGYTF
TGTGCCAGCAGTGAGGGCCTTAACTATGGCTACACCTTC
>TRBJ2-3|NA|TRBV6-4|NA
CASSAVAYPTDTQYF
TGTGCCAGCAGCGCTGTGGCCTACCCCACAGATACGCAGTATTTT
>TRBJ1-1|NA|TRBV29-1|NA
CSVVNTGLNTEAFF
TGCAGCGTTGTAAACACGGGGCTGAACACTGAAGCTTTCTTT
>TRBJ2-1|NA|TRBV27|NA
CASSLLTLSRDGFGSYNEQFF
TGTGCCAGCAGTTTGCTAACCCTCTCCCGGGACGGCTTTGGCTCCTACAATGAGCAGTTCTTC
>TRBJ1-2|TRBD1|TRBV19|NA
CASSIGQGDYGYTF
TGTGCCAGTAGTATTGGACAGGGAGACTATGGCTACACCTTC
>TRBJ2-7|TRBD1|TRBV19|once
CATGRQGVTYEQYF
TGTGCCACCGGCCGACAGGGGGTAACCTACGAGCAGTACTTC
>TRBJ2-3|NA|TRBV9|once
CASSVAWMGDTQYF
TGTGCCAGCAGCGTAGCTTGGATGGGGGATACGCAGTATTTT
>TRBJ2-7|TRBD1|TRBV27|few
CASSFGDSYSYEQYF
TGTGCCAGCAGTTTCGGGGACAGCTACTCCTACGAGCAGTACTTC
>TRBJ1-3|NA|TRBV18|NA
CASSPSGERNTIYF
TGTGCCAGCTCACCGTCCGGAGAAAGAAACACCATATATTTT
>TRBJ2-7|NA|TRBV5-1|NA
CASSLEWDPTYEQYF
TGCGCCAGCAGCTTGGAATGGGACCCCACCTACGAGCAGTACTTC
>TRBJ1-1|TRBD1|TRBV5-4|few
CASRQGGFTEAFF
TGTGCCAGCAGACAAGGGGGCTTCACTGAAGCTTTCTTT
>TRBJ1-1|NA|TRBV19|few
CASSIGHNTEAFF
TGTGCCAGTAGTATAGGGCACAACACTGAAGCTTTCTTT
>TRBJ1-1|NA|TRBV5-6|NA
CASSLVQAMNTEAFF
TGTGCCAGCAGCTTGGTTCAGGCTATGAACACTGAAGCTTTCTTT
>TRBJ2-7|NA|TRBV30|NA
CAWTGDISYEQYF
TGTGCCTGGACGGGGGACATCTCCTACGAGCAGTACTTC
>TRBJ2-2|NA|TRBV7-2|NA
CASSLGPTNTGELFF
TGTGCCAGCAGCTTAGGGCCCACGAACACCGGGGAGCTGTTTTTT
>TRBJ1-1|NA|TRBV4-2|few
CASSQGRHTEAFF
TGTGCCAGCAGCCAGGGGAGGCACACTGAAGCTTTCTTT
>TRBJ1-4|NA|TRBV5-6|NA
CASSSQGRGEKLFF
TGTGCCAGCAGCTCGCAGGGGAGAGGGGAAAAACTGTTTTTT
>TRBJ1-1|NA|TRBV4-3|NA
CASSQDRGWPEAFF
TGCGCCAGCAGCCAAGACAGGGGATGGCCTGAAGCTTTCTTT
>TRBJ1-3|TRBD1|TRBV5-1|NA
CASSLGTGVSGNTIYF
TGCGCCAGCAGCTTGGGGACAGGCGTCTCTGGAAACACCATATATTTT
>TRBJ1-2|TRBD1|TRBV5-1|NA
CASSLDGQGYGYTF
TGCGCCAGCAGCTTGGATGGACAGGGCTATGGCTACACCTTC
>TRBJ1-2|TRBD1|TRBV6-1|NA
CASSEDRGMNGYTF
TGTGCCAGCAGTGAAGACAGGGGGATGAATGGCTACACCTTC
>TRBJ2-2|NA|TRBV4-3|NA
CASSQDRSSLTGELFF
TGCGCCAGCAGCCAAGATCGTTCCTCCCTCACCGGGGAGCTGTTTTTT
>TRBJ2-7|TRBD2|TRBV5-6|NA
CASSLGLAGPYEQYF
TGTGCCAGCAGCTTGGGGCTAGCGGGGCCTTACGAGCAGTACTTC
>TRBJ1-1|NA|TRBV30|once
CAWSPGGRGALAFF
TGTGCCTGGAGTCCCGGCGGTCGGGGGGCTTTGGCTTTCTTT
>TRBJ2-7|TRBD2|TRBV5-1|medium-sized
CASSFAGGAYEQYF
TGCGCCAGCAGCTTCGCGGGGGGGGCTTACGAGCAGTACTTC
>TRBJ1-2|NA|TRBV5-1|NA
CASSPGHPNYGYTF
TGCGCCAGCAGCCCCGGACACCCTAACTATGGCTACACCTTC
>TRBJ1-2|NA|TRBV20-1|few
CSLARGGGYTF
TGCAGTCTAGCCCGAGGAGGGGGCTACACCTTC
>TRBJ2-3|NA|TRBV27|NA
CASSQGSTGTDTQYF
TGTGCCAGCAGTCAGGGAAGCACAGGCACAGATACGCAGTATTTT
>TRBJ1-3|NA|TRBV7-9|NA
CASSLEEGISGNTIYF
TGTGCCAGCAGCTTAGAAGAGGGGATCTCTGGAAACACCATATATTTT
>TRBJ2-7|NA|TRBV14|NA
CASSHNRPLPGSYEQYF
TGTGCCAGCAGCCATAATAGACCGCTACCTGGATCATACGAGCAGTACTTC
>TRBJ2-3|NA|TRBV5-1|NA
CASSPFSSTDTQYF
TGCGCCAGCAGCCCTTTCTCTAGCACAGATACGCAGTATTTT
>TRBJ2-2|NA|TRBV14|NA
CASSQDWTDTTGELFF
TGTGCCAGCAGCCAGGACTGGACAGACACCACCGGGGAGCTGTTTTTT
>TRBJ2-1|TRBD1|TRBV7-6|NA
CASSLGTGISVYNEQFF
TGTGCCAGCAGCTTGGGGACAGGGATTTCAGTCTACAATGAGCAGTTCTTC
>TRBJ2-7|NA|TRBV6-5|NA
CASSRMSDRSYEQYF
TGTGCCAGCAGTCGCATGTCGGACAGATCCTACGAGCAGTACTTC
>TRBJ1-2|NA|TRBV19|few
CASSSHVPLNYGYTF
TGTGCCAGTAGTTCGCACGTCCCGTTGAACTATGGCTACACCTTC
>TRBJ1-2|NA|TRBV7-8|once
CASSSETAAFGYGYTF
TGTGCCAGCAGCTCTGAGACCGCAGCTTTTGGCTATGGCTACACCTTC